The rows below give T cell receptor beta chains drawn from one sample of a study of vaccination effects on CD4 cells after COVID-19. The antigens these receptors bind are not known. The repertoire was sequenced with immunoSEQ multiplex PCR; TCRdb's copy has only in-frame clones and lacks some. The repertoire holds around 40,000 clones, about 65% seen once, with 3.5% to 4.5% in the top ten. The sample was CD4+ T cells from PBMCs cultured without peptide, taken before COVID-19 vaccination. The receptors were sampled from a human donor who received a COVID-19 vaccine. Each CDR3 is given with its conserved first and last residue. Each record gives: J gene, clone size, V gene, D gene, CDR3 DNA, CDR3 protein. A D gene is named only where the DNA matches it firmly. A row's size may be missing; if present it is once, few, many or a size class.

TRBJ2-7	NA	TRBV11-2	NA	TGTGCCAGCAGCTTAGTGGGTTACAGGGAGTACGAGCAGTACTTC	CASSLVGYREYEQYF
TRBJ2-5	NA	TRBV19	NA	TGTGCCAGTAGTATAGATTTAGGTGAGACCCAGTACTTC	CASSIDLGETQYF
TRBJ1-2	NA	TRBV4-2	TRBD1	TGTGCCAGCAGCCAAGGGGGGACAGGGGGCCTCTATGGCTACACCTTC	CASSQGGTGGLYGYTF
TRBJ2-3	once	TRBV5-1	TRBD2	TGCGCCAGCAGCTTGTTCGGGACTAGCGCAGATACGCAGTATTTT	CASSLFGTSADTQYF
TRBJ2-5	NA	TRBV2	TRBD2	TGTGCCAGCAGTGAAAGGCTAGCGGGGTTGGAGACCCAGTACTTC	CASSERLAGLETQYF
TRBJ2-2	NA	TRBV27	TRBD2	TGTGCCAGCAGTTTAAGTTGGGCTAGCGGGAGGTCCGGGGAGCTGTTTTTT	CASSLSWASGRSGELFF
TRBJ2-2	once	TRBV6-5	TRBD1	TGTGCCAGCAGTTACCAGGGGGCAAGAGCCGGGGAGCTGTTTTTT	CASSYQGARAGELFF
TRBJ1-2	few	TRBV5-4	TRBD1	TGTGCCAGCAGCGCAGGGACAGGGGGATCTCCCTTGAGCTATGGCTACACCTTC	CASSAGTGGSPLSYGYTF
TRBJ2-7	NA	TRBV5-1	NA	TGCGCCAGCAGCTTGGCTGGGGTAATCTACGAGCAGTACTTC	CASSLAGVIYEQYF
TRBJ2-1	NA	TRBV29-1	TRBD2	TGCAGCGGCGACGGACTAGCGGGCTTCAATGAGCAGTTCTTC	CSGDGLAGFNEQFF
TRBJ2-2	once	TRBV19	NA	TGTGCCAGTAGTATAGGAGTGGGGCTCCACCTCAACACCGGGGAGCTGTTTTTT	CASSIGVGLHLNTGELFF
TRBJ2-2	few	TRBV10-3	TRBD2	TGTGCCATCAGTGAGCCCCCCGCCACTAGCGGGAGTTACCATACCGGGGAGCTGTTTTTT	CAISEPPATSGSYHTGELFF
TRBJ1-2	NA	TRBV6-5	NA	TGTGCCAGCAGTTACTCCCCCTCCTATGGCTACACCTTC	CASSYSPSYGYTF
TRBJ1-3	few	TRBV27	NA	TGTGCCAGCAGTCCAGGACAGACTTATACTGGAAACACCATATATTTT	CASSPGQTYTGNTIYF
TRBJ1-5	NA	TRBV7-2	NA	TGTGCCAGCAGCTTAGTTGGAAGCCTCAATCAGCCCCAGCATTTT	CASSLVGSLNQPQHF
TRBJ2-7	NA	TRBV20-1	NA	TGCAGTGCTAGTGGGCAGGGCCACGCTGGGGCCTACGAGCAGTACTTC	CSASGQGHAGAYEQYF
TRBJ2-6	once	TRBV5-1	NA	TGCGCCAGCACGGACGGCAGGGTGGTCTCTGGGGCCAACGTCCTGACTTTC	CASTDGRVVSGANVLTF
TRBJ2-7	NA	TRBV5-1	NA	TGCGCCAGCAGCCCGGGGTCGGCCTCCCGCGAGCAGTACTTC	CASSPGSASREQYF
TRBJ2-1	NA	TRBV6-2/TRBV6-3	TRBD2	TGTGCCAGCAGTGGACTAGCGGGGGTGAATGAGCAGTTCTTC	CASSGLAGVNEQFF
TRBJ2-2	once	TRBV12-5	NA	TGTGCTAGTGGTTTGCCAAGTTTCGGACAGTGGGACACCGGGGAGCTGTTTTTT	CASGLPSFGQWDTGELFF
TRBJ1-4	once	TRBV7-2	NA	TGTGCCAGCAGCACATTCCGGGCCGATAATGAAAAACTGTTTTTT	CASSTFRADNEKLFF
TRBJ1-5	few	TRBV18	NA	TGTGCCAGCTCACTGGATAGCAATCAGCCCCAGCATTTT	CASSLDSNQPQHF
TRBJ2-6	once	TRBV3-1/TRBV3-2	TRBD1	TGTGCCAGCAGCTGGACAGGGGCTGGGGCCAACGTCCTGACTTTC	CASSWTGAGANVLTF
TRBJ1-1	NA	TRBV6-5	NA	TGTGCCAGCAAAGTCGACCCCCTACCGTCCGTAGAAGCTTTCTTT	CASKVDPLPSVEAFF
TRBJ2-7	NA	TRBV12-3/TRBV12-4	NA	TGTGCCAGCCACCGGGACACACACCGGGAGCAGTACTTC	CASHRDTHREQYF
TRBJ2-3	few	TRBV11-2	TRBD2	TGTGCCAGCAGCTTAGAGACTAGCGGGAGTTATAATACGCAGTATTTT	CASSLETSGSYNTQYF
TRBJ1-1	NA	TRBV12-3/TRBV12-4	NA	TGTGCCAGCAGTTTGTGGGGGGCAACTGAAGCTTTCTTT	CASSLWGATEAFF
TRBJ2-5	NA	TRBV5-1	TRBD2	TGCGCCAGCAGCTTGGCCGGGACTAGCGGGGGGGATTTCCAAGAGACCCAGTACTTC	CASSLAGTSGGDFQETQYF